This is a list of T cell receptor beta chains from one sample in a study of T cells in Graves' hyperthyroidism and ophthalmopathy. TCRdb re-analysed the multiplex PCR reads in MiXCR, keeping a single row per CDR3 protein. Of around 500,000 distinct CDR3 sequences listed, 14% are singletons. Material for sequencing was blood. The receptors were sampled from a woman in her forties with Graves' hyperthyroidism. CDR3s include the opening cysteine and the closing phenylalanine or tryptophan. D genes are given only for firm matches. Clone size, where shown, is once, few, many, or a class for clones that have expanded.

TRBD2,18,few,TRBJ2-2,TRBV11-3,TGTGCCAGCAGCCCAGGGGGGCGACTAGCGGCAAACACCGGGGAGCTGTTTTTT,CASSPGGRLAANTGELFF
-,11,many,TRBJ2-3,TRBV29-1,TGCAGCGTAGTTGGCACAGATACGCAGTATTTT,CSVVGTDTQYF
-,16,many,TRBJ1-1,TRBV27,TGTGCCAGCAGTTTATTGAAGGGGCATTTGTTCACTGAAGCTTTCTTT,CASSLLKGHLFTEAFF
-,12,many,TRBJ1-1,TRBV12-3/TRBV12-4,TGTGCCAGCAGTTCCCCCGGACAGGAAGCTTTCTTT,CASSSPGQEAFF
TRBD2,16,many,TRBJ2-2,TRBV27,TGTGCCAGCACCCATAGCGGGAGAGGGAACACCGGGGAGCTGTTTTTT,CASTHSGRGNTGELFF
TRBD1,15,few,TRBJ2-5,TRBV6-1,TGTGCCAGCAGCATTGGACAGGGGGCATTGGAGACCCAGTACTTC,CASSIGQGALETQYF
TRBD2,15,many,TRBJ2-5,TRBV6-2/TRBV6-3,TGTGCCAGCAGTAACGGACTAGCGGGAAAAGAGACCCAGTACTTC,CASSNGLAGKETQYF
-,17,few,TRBJ2-5,TRBV7-6,TGTGCCAGCAGCTTAGAAGGGGGGGGGCGCTTTTCGGAGACCCAGTACTTC,CASSLEGGGRFSETQYF
-,14,many,TRBJ2-1,TRBV29-1,TGCAGCTCTGAAAGGGGGGCCAGGTACAATGAGCAGTTCTTC,CSSERGARYNEQFF
TRBD2,13,many,TRBJ2-1,TRBV5-1,TGTGCCAGCAGTCTAGCGGGAGGATATGAGCAGTTCTTC,CASSLAGGYEQFF
TRBD1,17,many,TRBJ2-7,TRBV27,TGTGCCAGCAGTTTATTGGTCCCGGGACAGGGACCCTACGAGCAGTACTTC,CASSLLVPGQGPYEQYF
-,14,few,TRBJ1-1,TRBV5-6,TGTGCCAGCAGCACGGGACACCAGAACACTGAAGCTTTCTTT,CASSTGHQNTEAFF
-,15,many,TRBJ2-1,TRBV20-1,TGCAGTGCTAGCGAGGTGGGGATGACCTACAATGAGCAGTTCTTC,CSASEVGMTYNEQFF
-,14,-,TRBJ2-2,TRBV5-6,TGTGCCACTACATACGGGGTGAACACCGGGGAGCTGTTTTTT,CATTYGVNTGELFF
-,18,-,TRBJ2-3,TRBV5-1,TGCGCCAGCAGCTTGGATAGTGGACTCTTCGGGAGCACAGATACGCAGTATTTT,CASSLDSGLFGSTDTQYF
TRBD2,15,many,TRBJ2-1,TRBV2,TGTGCCAGCAGAGCCGGGACTAGCGGCCATAATGAGCAGTTCTTC,CASRAGTSGHNEQFF
TRBD2,18,many,TRBJ2-3,TRBV11-2,TGTGCCAGCAGCCCAACAGACGGACTAGCGGGAGACACAGATACGCAGTATTTT,CASSPTDGLAGDTDTQYF
TRBD2,17,medium-sized,TRBJ2-7,TRBV28,TGTGCCAGCAGCCCATACGGGAGGGCCTTCTTCTCCTACGAGCAGTACTTC,CASSPYGRAFFSYEQYF
-,13,once,TRBJ1-2,TRBV7-9,TGTGCCAGCAGCTTTAATTCGGGGTTGGGCTACACCTTC,CASSFNSGLGYTF
-,16,few,TRBJ1-6,TRBV6-6,TGTGCCAGCAGTTACTCGGGAAGCTCCTATAATTCACCCCTCCACTTT,CASSYSGSSYNSPLHF
TRBD2,16,few,TRBJ2-1,TRBV4-1,TGCGCCAGCAGCCAAGATCCCGGACTAGTACGAAATGAGCAGTTCTTC,CASSQDPGLVRNEQFF
TRBD2,13,many,TRBJ2-7,TRBV30,TGTGCCTGGAGCCGGGTAGCGGGAGGCGAGCAGTACTTC,CAWSRVAGGEQYF
-,16,many,TRBJ2-7,TRBV7-9,TGTGCCAGCAGCTTAGTCGGGGAACAACGGTCCTACGAGCAGTACTTC,CASSLVGEQRSYEQYF
TRBD2,17,many,TRBJ2-3,TRBV7-8,TGTGCCAGCAGCACGGGACTAGCGGGCGCCTCCACAGATACGCAGTATTTT,CASSTGLAGASTDTQYF
-,13,many,TRBJ1-6,TRBV20-1,TGCAGTGCTTCGGGACACAAAGATTCACCCCTCCACTTT,CSASGHKDSPLHF
-,16,many,TRBJ2-1,TRBV24-1,TGTGCCACCAGTGATGATCGCTGGACGGGCAGCGATGAGCAGTTCTTC,CATSDDRWTGSDEQFF
-,11,few,TRBJ1-3,TRBV6-1,TGTGCCAGCAGCTTGGGGGGCACCATATATTTT,CASSLGGTIYF
-,15,many,TRBJ1-5,TRBV12-3/TRBV12-4,TGTGCCAGCAGGGACAGCCGCTATAGCAATCAGCCCCAGCATTTT,CASRDSRYSNQPQHF
-,15,many,TRBJ2-7,TRBV28,TGTGCCAGCAGTTTATTAGGGAAAAGCTCCTACGAGCAGTACTTC,CASSLLGKSSYEQYF
-,16,many,TRBJ1-1,TRBV18,TGTGCCAGCTCCCAGGTGCCGGGGACCCTGAAAGTTGAAGCTTTCTTT,CASSQVPGTLKVEAFF
TRBD1,18,many,TRBJ1-1,TRBV3-1,TGTGCCAGCAGCCAAGATCTTGGGACAGGGGTTATGAACACTGAAGCTTTCTTT,CASSQDLGTGVMNTEAFF
-,15,-,TRBJ2-1,TRBV11-2,TGTGCCAGCAGTCTAAGCCGACTAGATTCCAATGAGCAGTTCTTC,CASSLSRLDSNEQFF
-,14,few,TRBJ2-2,TRBV19,TGTGCCAGTACCCCAGGGGTCAACACCGGGGAGCTGTTTTTT,CASTPGVNTGELFF
-,14,many,TRBJ1-2,TRBV30,TGTGCCTGGAGTGTACGACACCCGTTCTATGGCTACACCTTC,CAWSVRHPFYGYTF
-,17,-,TRBJ2-1,TRBV5-1,TGCGCCAGCAGTCAATACGAGGGAATAAGCTCCTACAATGAGCAGTTCTTC,CASSQYEGISSYNEQFF
TRBD2,15,few,TRBJ2-1,TRBV28,TGTGCCAGCAGTTTATTAGGGGACTACTACAATGAGCAGTTCTTC,CASSLLGDYYNEQFF
TRBD2,18,many,TRBJ2-1,TRBV6-2/TRBV6-3,TGTGCCAGCAGTTACCCTAGCGGGAGGGCCTACTCCTACAATGAGCAGTTCTTC,CASSYPSGRAYSYNEQFF
-,16,few,TRBJ1-3,TRBV7-2,TGTGCCCGCAGCCCCATCGGGGGGCGAACGGGAAACACCATATATTTT,CARSPIGGRTGNTIYF
-,13,-,TRBJ1-4,TRBV24-1,TGTGCCACCAGTGCCCTGGGTGGTGAAAAACTGTTTTTT,CATSALGGEKLFF
TRBD2,15,-,TRBJ2-5,TRBV4-1,TGCGCCAGCAGCCAAGACATAGCGGGAGGAGAGACCCAGTACTTC,CASSQDIAGGETQYF
-,13,many,TRBJ2-7,TRBV3-1,TGTGCCAGCAGCCAAGAACCCATTTTCGAGCAGTACTTC,CASSQEPIFEQYF
-,13,many,TRBJ2-7,TRBV12-3/TRBV12-4,TGTGCCAGCAACCCAACCGGAGTCTACGAGCAGTACTTC,CASNPTGVYEQYF